The clone carrying this T cell receptor beta chain came up many times. Its antigen is undetermined. Between the trimmed V and J ends, which lost 6 bases and 1 base, there was a span of 16 bases. CDR3 length: 15 amino acids. CDR1 and CDR2 (germline): DFQATT, SNEGSKA (reference sequence). Under 3 months was the duration of disease in ophthalmopathy patients, who also had a Clinical Activity Score of at least 3 and a NOSPECS grade of at least 4. Uncontrolled infection, other autoimmune disease, pregnancy and lactation each barred patients from inclusion. This specimen comes from a study of T cells in Graves' hyperthyroidism and ophthalmopathy. Study conclusions and caveats: Ophthalmopathy onset followed model prediction by a median approximately six months.

Amplification yielded TCR beta CDR3 regions, with RNA transcripts as the source. During a first-round RT-PCR of the TCR CDR3, the HTBI primer set was used. TCRdb passed the multiplex PCR reads through MiXCR, listing each CDR3 protein once. The sample has fewer than 250,000 distinct CDR3 sequences, roughly a quarter seen once. The V gene is TRBV20-1, the J gene TRBJ1-5; a weak D match, TRBD1 (6 bases). The source of this sequence is a woman in her 40s with Graves' ophthalmopathy. Source material: blood. CDR3 nucleotides: TGCAGTGCCATAGGGGGGGCTGTGAGCAATCAGCCCCAGCATTTT. It is translated as CSAIGGAVSNQPQHF.